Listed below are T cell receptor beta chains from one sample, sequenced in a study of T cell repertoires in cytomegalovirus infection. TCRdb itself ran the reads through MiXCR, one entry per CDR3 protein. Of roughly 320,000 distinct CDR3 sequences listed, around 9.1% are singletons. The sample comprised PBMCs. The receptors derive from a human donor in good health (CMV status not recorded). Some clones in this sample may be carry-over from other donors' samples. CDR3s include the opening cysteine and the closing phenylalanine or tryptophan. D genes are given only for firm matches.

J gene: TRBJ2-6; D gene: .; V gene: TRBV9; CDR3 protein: CASSVASSGANVLTF
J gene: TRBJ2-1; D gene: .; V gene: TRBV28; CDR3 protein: CASKLGLTSSYNEQFF
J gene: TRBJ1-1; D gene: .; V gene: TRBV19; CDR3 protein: CASSIRPGNTEAFF
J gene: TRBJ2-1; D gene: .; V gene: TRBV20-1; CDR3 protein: CSARDGGQTYNEQFF
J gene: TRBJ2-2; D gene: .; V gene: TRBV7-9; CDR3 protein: CASSPPLGSGGGELFF
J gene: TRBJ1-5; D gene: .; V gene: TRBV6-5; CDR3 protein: CASRLGRNSNQPQHF
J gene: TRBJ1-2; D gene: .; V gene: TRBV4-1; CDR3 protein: CASSQAARNYGYTF
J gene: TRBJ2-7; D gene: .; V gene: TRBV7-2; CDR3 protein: CASSNRYEQYF
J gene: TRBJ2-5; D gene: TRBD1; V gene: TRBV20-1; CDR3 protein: CSATGDRETQYF
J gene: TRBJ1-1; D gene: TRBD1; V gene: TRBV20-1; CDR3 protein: CSARDLGQAPNTEAFF
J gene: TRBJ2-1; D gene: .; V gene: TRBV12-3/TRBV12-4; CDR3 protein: CASRRVNEQFF
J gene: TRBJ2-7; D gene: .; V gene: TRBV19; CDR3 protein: CASSVGTDPYEQYF
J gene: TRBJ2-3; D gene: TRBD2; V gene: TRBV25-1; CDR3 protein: CASSESQRGLTDTQYF
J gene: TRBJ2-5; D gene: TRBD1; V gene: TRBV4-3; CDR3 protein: CASSQGGRGYQETQYF
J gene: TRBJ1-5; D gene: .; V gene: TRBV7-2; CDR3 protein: CASSLEEGPGKQPQHF
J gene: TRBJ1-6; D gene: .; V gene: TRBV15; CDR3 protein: CATSKTGGRIDNSPLHF
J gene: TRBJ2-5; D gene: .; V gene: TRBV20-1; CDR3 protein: CSATPAQQVETQYF
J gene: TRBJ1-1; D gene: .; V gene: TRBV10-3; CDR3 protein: CAISEPPNTEAFF
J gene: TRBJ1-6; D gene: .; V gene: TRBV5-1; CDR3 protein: CASSWKGGDSPLHF
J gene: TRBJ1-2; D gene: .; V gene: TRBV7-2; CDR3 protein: CASSLVGGGGYGYTF
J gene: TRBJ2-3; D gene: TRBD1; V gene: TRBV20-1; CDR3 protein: CSATGQGRATDTQYF
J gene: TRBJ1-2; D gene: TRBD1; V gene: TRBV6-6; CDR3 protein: CASSGTGGIHGYTF
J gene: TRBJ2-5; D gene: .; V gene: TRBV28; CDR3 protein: CASSLLGGRGETQYF
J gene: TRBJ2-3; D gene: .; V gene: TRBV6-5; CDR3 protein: CASSYTDNWGPRDTQYF
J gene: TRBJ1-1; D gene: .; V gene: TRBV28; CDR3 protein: CASSRIQGTAFF
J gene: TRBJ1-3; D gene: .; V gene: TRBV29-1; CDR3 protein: CSVEQADSGNTIYF
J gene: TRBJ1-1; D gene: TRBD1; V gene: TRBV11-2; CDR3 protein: CASSSLGQGVNTEAFF
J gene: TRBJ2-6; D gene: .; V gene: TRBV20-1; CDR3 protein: CSAFYGQSGANVLTF
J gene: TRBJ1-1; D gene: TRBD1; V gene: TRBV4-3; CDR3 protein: CASSQDPQGANTEAFF
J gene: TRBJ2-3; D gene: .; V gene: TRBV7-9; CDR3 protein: CASSLEGVGDTQYF
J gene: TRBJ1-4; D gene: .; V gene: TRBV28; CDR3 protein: CASSLAGLKEKLFF
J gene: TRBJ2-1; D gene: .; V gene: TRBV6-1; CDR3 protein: CASSEWRRNEQFF
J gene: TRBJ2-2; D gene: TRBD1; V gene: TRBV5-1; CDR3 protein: CASSWDRTNTGELFF
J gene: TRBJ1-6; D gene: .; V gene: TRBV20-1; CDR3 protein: CSARVPGGDSPLHF
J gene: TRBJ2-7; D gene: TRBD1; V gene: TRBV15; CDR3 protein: CATSRSRTGSTYEQYF
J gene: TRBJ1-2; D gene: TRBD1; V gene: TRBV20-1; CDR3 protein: CSARDGAGGFGYTF
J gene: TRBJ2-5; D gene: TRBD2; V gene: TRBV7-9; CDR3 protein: CASSLGGSGGLETQYF
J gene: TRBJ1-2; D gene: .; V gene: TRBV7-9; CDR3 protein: CASSLGSGRNYGYTF
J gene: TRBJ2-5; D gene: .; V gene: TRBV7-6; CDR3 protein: CASGPGTAQETQYF
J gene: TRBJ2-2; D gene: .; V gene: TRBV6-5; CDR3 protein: CASKLSGLPGELFF
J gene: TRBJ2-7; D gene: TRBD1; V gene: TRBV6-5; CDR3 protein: CASSYSDRGYLLEQYF
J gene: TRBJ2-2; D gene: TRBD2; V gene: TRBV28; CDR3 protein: CASSLAGGKPLNTGELFF
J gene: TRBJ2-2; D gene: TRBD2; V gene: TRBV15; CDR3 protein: CATGGGRGTGELFF
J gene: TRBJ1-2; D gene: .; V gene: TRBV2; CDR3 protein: CASSVDSNYGYTF